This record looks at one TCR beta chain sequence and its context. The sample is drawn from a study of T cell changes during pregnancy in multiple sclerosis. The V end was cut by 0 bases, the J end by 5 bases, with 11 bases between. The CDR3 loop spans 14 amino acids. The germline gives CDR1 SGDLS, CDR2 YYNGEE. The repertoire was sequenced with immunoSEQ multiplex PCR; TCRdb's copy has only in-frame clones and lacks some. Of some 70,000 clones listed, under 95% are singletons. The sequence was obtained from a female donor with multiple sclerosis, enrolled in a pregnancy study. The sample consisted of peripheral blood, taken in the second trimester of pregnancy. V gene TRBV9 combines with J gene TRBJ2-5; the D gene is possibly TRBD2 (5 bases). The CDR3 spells CASSVGPSGETQYF. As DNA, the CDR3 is TGTGCCAGCAGCGTAGGTCCCAGCGGCGAGACCCAGTACTTC. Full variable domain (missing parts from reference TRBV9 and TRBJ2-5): DSGVTQTPKHLITATGQRVTLRCSPRSGDLSVYWYQQSLDQGLQFLIQYYNGEERAKGNILERFSAQQFPDLHSELNLSSLELGDSALYFCASSVGPSGETQYFGPGTRLLVL.